The sequence of this T cell receptor (beta chain) was determined in a study of cytomegalovirus exposure and HLA in healthy donors. General study points: Solely CMV serostatus was available to characterize immune exposure.

Germline V gene sequence: CDR1 LNHDA, CDR2 SQIVND (reference sequence). Unmatched junction bases numbered 3, after V lost 6 bases and J lost 2 bases. The CDR3 runs to 15 residues. This clone came up a few times. Its antigen is not identified. In the PCR, 60 Vbeta and 13 Jbeta primers were used. In the original analysis: There were about 80 million unique TCR beta chains by a later count, and around 10 million of them were shared. Sequenced by immunoSEQ multiplex PCR; TCRdb stores in-frame clones only, minus some. V, J and clone size reflect that table, while D and trimming were determined from the DNA. This table has about 130,000 clones, over 70% appearing once.

Sequencing input: PBMCs. The chain carries TRBV19 and TRBJ1-3; TRBD1 aligns across 11 bases. The TCR comes from a woman in her forties in good health and CMV-seropositive. CDR3 sequence reads: CASRPDRGPGNTIYF. The CDR3, as DNA: TGTGCCAGTAGGCCGGACAGGGGGCCTGGAAACACCATATATTTT.